These 26 T cell receptor beta chains were sequenced from one sample in a study of technical replicates of blood from a few donors. Sequencing used immunoSEQ multiplex PCR; TCRdb keeps in-frame clones, though not all of them. The data contain more than 75,000 clones, approximately 94% of them singletons. Material: T cells isolated from PBMCs. These receptors were obtained from a human donor in good health.

V is TRBV6-5 and J is TRBJ1-1; 7 nucleotides agree with TRBD1. Unmatched junction bases numbered 9, after V lost 11 bases and J lost 3 bases. In germline, CDR1 is MNHEY, CDR2 SVGAGI. This CDR3 region has 13 residues. The CDR3 DNA reads TGTGCCTGTGCGCAGGGGGGAGACACTGAAGCTTTCTTT. The encoded protein is CACAQGGDTEAFF.

V is TRBV7-6 and J is TRBJ2-5; D gene unclear. Germline V gene data show CDR1 as SGHVS and CDR2 as FNYEAQ. Trimming removed 5 bases at V and 5 bases at J, with 6 bases between. The length of the CDR3 is 11 residues. The CDR3 DNA reads as TGTGCCAGCAGCCCACTGGAGACCCAGTACTTC. It encodes CASSPLETQYF.

The chain employs TRBV5-1 and TRBJ1-3, with 9 bases that match TRBD1. V lost 4 bases to trimming and J lost 3 bases; unmatched junction nucleotides: 5. Germline CDR1 is SGHRS and CDR2 is YFSETQ. This CDR3 has 15 residues. The CDR3 nucleotides read TGCGCCAGCAGCCCACAGGGGGCGCGTGGAAACACCATATATTTT. Translation gives CASSPQGARGNTIYF. The full variable domain, in which reference TRBV5-1 and TRBJ1-3 provide the parts outside the CDR3, is KAGVTQTPRYLIKTRGQQVTLSCSPISGHRSVSWYQQTPGQGLQFLFEYFSETQRNKGNFPGRFSGRQFSNSRSEMNVSTLELGDSALYLCASSPQGARGNTIYFGEGSWLTVV.

Here the CDR3 DNA reads TGCGCCAGCAAGGGACACGCTTATGGCTACACCTTC. Translating it yields CASKGHAYGYTF. This chain uses TRBV4-1 with TRBJ1-2, with D possibly TRBD1 on 6 matching bases. CDR3 size: 12 residues. V was shortened by 7 bases and J by 5 bases, with 11 bases between the two germline ends. Germline-derived CDR1 and CDR2 are MGHRA and YSYEKL.

V gene TRBV5-6 combines with J gene TRBJ2-7; D might be TRBD2 (6 bases). The germline gives CDR1 SGHDT, CDR2 YYEEEE. CDR3 length: 13 amino acids. Trimming left V 6 bases short and J 0 bases short, with 10 bases between. The CDR3 coding sequence is TGTGCCAGCACGGGGAGGAGCTCCTACGAGCAGTACTTC. Translating gives CASTGRSSYEQYF.

The J gene is TRBJ2-2, the V gene TRBV10-1, with 7 nucleotides matching TRBD1. This CDR3 has 19 residues. V lost 6 bases and J lost 3; bases outside the gene matches: 19. Germline assignment: CDR1 WNHNN and CDR2 SYGVQD (reference sequence). DNA of the CDR3: TGCGCCAGCAGCCCCCAGTGGAGGACAGGCCACGATGACACCGGGGAGCTGTTTTTT. It yields the protein CASSPQWRTGHDDTGELFF.

The DNA of the CDR3 is TGTGCCAGCAGTCGTGACAGGCCTGACACAGATACGCAGTATTTT. This codes for CASSRDRPDTDTQYF. This sequence joins TRBV5-4 and TRBJ2-3, with a tentative D call TRBD1 (6 bases). Germline CDR1 reads SGHNT; CDR2 reads YYREEE (reference sequence). The CDR3 is made up of 15 amino acids. Trimming left V 5 bases short and J 2 bases short, with 15 bases between. The entire variable domain, with the rest obtained from reference TRBV5-4 and TRBJ2-3, is as follows: ETGVTQSPTHLIKTRGQQVTLRCSSQSGHNTVSWYQQALGQGPQFIFQYYREEENGRGNFPPRFSGLQFPNYSSELNVNALELDDSALYLCASSRDRPDTDTQYFGPGTRLTVL.

J is TRBJ2-2 and V is TRBV29-1, with D possibly TRBD2 on 5 matching bases. The CDR3 length is 14 residues. Trimming pared 7 bases from V and 0 bases from J, leaving 12 bases between. CDR1 and CDR2 (germline): SQVTM, ANQGSEA. In DNA form, the CDR3 reads TGCAGCGCCGAAGGAGCGGCGAACACCGGGGAGCTGTTTTTT. Translation: CSAEGAANTGELFF.

This clone was counted once. The CDR3 nucleotides read TGCGCCAGCAGCTTGGGTAGGGGAGGGAACACTGAAGCTTTCTTT. It encodes CASSLGRGGNTEAFF. V is TRBV5-1 and J is TRBJ1-1; TRBD1 is a possible D gene (5 bases). Germline assignment: CDR1 SGHRS and CDR2 YFSETQ. V gave up 0 bases and J gave up 1 base, with 10 bases separating them. The CDR3 is made up of 15 amino acids.

The chain is built from TRBV28 and TRBJ2-5; 8 nucleotides line up with TRBD1. The germline CDR1 and CDR2 sequences are MDHEN and SYDVKM. V lost 10 bases and J lost 2; bases outside the gene matches: 9. The CDR3 contains 14 residues. CDR3 residues: CATFGQGSQETQYF. Here the CDR3 DNA reads TGTGCCACCTTTGGACAGGGATCTCAAGAGACCCAGTACTTC.

This clone occurred once. This chain links TRBV30 with TRBJ1-3; D is possibly TRBD1 (6 bases). The V and J ends lost 8 bases and 2 bases respectively, with 19 bases between them. The germline V gene encodes CDR1 GTSNPN and CDR2 SVGIG (reference sequence). The CDR3 totals 15 residues. CDR3 loop: CARGQLQGTGNTIYF. The CDR3 DNA is TGTGCCCGGGGCCAACTTCAGGGGACTGGAAACACCATATATTTT.

The chain couples TRBV27 to TRBJ2-7; 8 nucleotides align to TRBD2. There are 13 residues in the CDR3. CDR1 is MNHEY, CDR2 SMNVEV, per germline (reference sequence). Trimming at V came to 8 bases and at J to 3 bases, leaving 6 bases not matched to a gene. CDR3 sequence (DNA): TGTGCCAGCGGTCGAGCGGGGGACTACGAGCAGTACTTC. Translated: CASGRAGDYEQYF.

The CDR3 nucleotides read TGTGCCAGCAGTTTTCAGGGGTCGAACACTGAAGCTTTCTTT. As protein: CASSFQGSNTEAFF. The chain joins TRBV6-6 to TRBJ1-1; maybe TRBD1 (6 bases). CDR1 and CDR2 (germline): MNHNY, SVGAGI (reference sequence). This CDR3 has 14 residues. Trimming stripped 4 bases from V and 1 base from J, with 10 bases between.

This sequence joins TRBV7-9 and TRBJ1-4; D is possibly TRBD1 (6 bases). This CDR3 region has 16 residues. Germline V gene sequence: CDR1 SEHNR, CDR2 FQNEAQ (reference sequence). Trimming took 4 bases from V and 5 from J, leaving 17 bases between them. The CDR3 spells CASSSRGAVINEKLFF. The DNA for the CDR3 is TGTGCCAGCAGCTCCCGGGGGGCCGTCATCAATGAAAAACTGTTTTTT.

The CDR3 sequence: CASSITVNYGYTF. The CDR3 coding sequence is TGTGCCAGTAGCATTACAGTTAACTATGGCTACACCTTC. The chain combines TRBV19 with TRBJ1-2; no definite D call. The CDR3 consists of 13 residues. Germline-derived CDR1 and CDR2 are LNHDA and SQIVND (reference sequence). The V end was cut by 6 bases, the J end by 1 base, with 9 bases between.

The V and J genes are TRBV9 and TRBJ2-2; 7 bases match TRBD1. The CDR3 extends over 18 amino acids. CDR1 is SGDLS, CDR2 YYNGEE, per germline. The V and J ends lost 3 bases and 3 bases, in that order; junction bases with no gene match: 14. The CDR3 coding sequence is TGTGCCAGCAGCGCGACCTCAGAGACAGGGCTGCACACCGGGGAGCTGTTTTTT. As protein: CASSATSETGLHTGELFF.

Written as DNA, the CDR3 is TGTGCCAGCGGCCCCGGACAGGGGGCGGACCAGGCAACTAATGAAAAACTGTTTTTT. Its protein is CASGPGQGADQATNEKLFF. V is TRBV6-4 and J is TRBJ1-4; 11 bases align to TRBD1. The germline V gene encodes CDR1 MRHNA and CDR2 SNTAGT. With 8 bases clipped from V and 0 bases from J, the junction kept 14 bases outside the gene matches. CDR3 length: 19 amino acids.

The rearrangement joins TRBV6-1 to TRBJ1-5; possibly TRBD1 for D (6 bases). The CDR3 extends over 13 amino acids. Trimming took 7 bases from V and 1 from J, leaving 8 bases between them. The germline V gene encodes CDR1 MNHNS and CDR2 SASEGT. The DNA for the CDR3 is TGTGCCAGCACTCAGGGGAGCAATCAGCCCCAGCATTTT. Its protein product is CASTQGSNQPQHF.

The V and J genes are TRBV7-9 and TRBJ1-1, with a possible D match to TRBD1 (5 bases). CDR1 and CDR2 (germline): SEHNR, FQNEAQ (reference sequence). V dropped 3 bases and J dropped 0 bases, with 14 bases sitting between them. This CDR3 contains 16 residues. The DNA of the CDR3 is TGTGCCAGCAGCTTCAGGGAAGGCCACCTGAACACTGAAGCTTTCTTT. Its protein is CASSFREGHLNTEAFF.

The chain combines TRBV11-2 with TRBJ2-3, with TRBD1 as a possible D gene (6 bases). V lost 3 bases and J lost 4, with 11 bases in between. This CDR3 region has 14 residues. CDR1 and CDR2 from the germline V gene are SGHAT and FQNNGV. The CDR3 DNA reads as TGTGCCAGCAGCTTTACAGGGCCCCCAGATACGCAGTATTTT. This codes for CASSFTGPPDTQYF.

A single count supports this clone. This CDR3 is CASKTHTNTEAFF. CDR3 DNA: TGTGCCAGCAAAACACATACCAACACTGAAGCTTTCTTT. J is TRBJ1-1 and V is TRBV6-1; no reliable D call. Trimming left V 7 bases short and J 2 bases short, with 11 bases between. The CDR3 contains 13 residues. Germline V lookup: CDR1 MNHNS, CDR2 SASEGT.

The rearrangement joins TRBV7-9 to TRBJ2-7, with D maybe TRBD2 (6 bases). Germline-derived CDR1 and CDR2 are SEHNR and FQNEAQ (reference sequence). The CDR3 runs to 14 residues. Trimming took off 1 base at V and 3 bases at J, with 10 bases between the two ends. CDR3 DNA sequence: TGTGCCAGCAGCTTAGTCGGGGGAGGCTACGAGCAGTACTTC. It encodes CASSLVGGGYEQYF.

In the case of this clone: The same CDR3 arises from other DNA sequences in this sample as well. This chain connects TRBV18 to TRBJ1-1, with D tentatively TRBD1 (5 bases). V was trimmed by 3 bases and J by 0 bases, leaving 8 bases between them. This CDR3 has 14 amino acids. CDR1 is KGHSH, CDR2 LQKENI, per germline. The CDR3 DNA reads TGTGCCAGCTCACCGGGGGGTATGAACACTGAAGCTTTCTTT. It specifies CASSPGGMNTEAFF.

The gene calls are TRBV6-6 and TRBJ1-1; D gene uncertain. Germline V CDR1 and CDR2: MNHNY, SVGAGI (reference sequence). V was pared by 8 bases and J by 4 bases, with 8 bases between. The CDR3 extends over 11 amino acids. For the CDR3, the DNA is TGTGCCAGCTCGGGGATCACTGAAGCTTTCTTT. Its protein product is CASSGITEAFF.

This chain joins TRBV2 and TRBJ2-5; tentatively, D is TRBD2 (7 bases). Germline V lookup: CDR1 SNHLY, CDR2 FYNNEI. The germline V and J ends were trimmed by 6 bases and 4 bases, with 12 bases remaining between them. The CDR3 has 13 amino acids. CDR3 protein: CASRAGAGETQYF. The CDR3 DNA is TGTGCCAGCAGGGCGGGGGCGGGAGAGACCCAGTACTTC.

V is TRBV5-5 and J is TRBJ1-4, with 7 bases lining up with TRBD1. The CDR3 totals 16 residues. V dropped 3 bases and J dropped 8; count of bases not matched to a gene: 13. Germline V CDR1 and CDR2: SGHKS, YYEKEE (reference sequence). The CDR3 region is CASSSLDRVRREKLFF. DNA for the CDR3: TGTGCCAGCAGCTCACTAGACAGGGTGAGGAGAGAAAAACTGTTTTTT. Filled out from reference TRBV5-5 and TRBJ1-4, the complete variable domain reads DAGVTQSPTHLIKTRGQQVTLRCSPISGHKSVSWYQQVLGQGPQFIFQYYEKEERGRGNFPDRFSARQFPNYSSELNVNALLLGDSALYLCASSSLDRVRREKLFFGSGTQLSVL.